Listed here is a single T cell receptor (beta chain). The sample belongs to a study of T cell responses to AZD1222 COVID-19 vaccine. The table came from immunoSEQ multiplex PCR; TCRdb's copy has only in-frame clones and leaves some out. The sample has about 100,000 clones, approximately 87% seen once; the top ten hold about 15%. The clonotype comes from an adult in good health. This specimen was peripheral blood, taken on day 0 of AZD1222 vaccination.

The CDR3 region has the DNA TGTGCCAGCAGCGTAGATCCGGTTCGGTCTGAAGCTTTCTTT. It codes for CASSVDPVRSEAFF. This sequence joins TRBV9 and TRBJ1-1; no definite D call. The germline V and J ends were trimmed by 0 bases and 6 bases, with 12 bases remaining between them. Germline V gene lookup returns CDR1 SGDLS and CDR2 YYNGEE. The CDR3 length is 14 residues.